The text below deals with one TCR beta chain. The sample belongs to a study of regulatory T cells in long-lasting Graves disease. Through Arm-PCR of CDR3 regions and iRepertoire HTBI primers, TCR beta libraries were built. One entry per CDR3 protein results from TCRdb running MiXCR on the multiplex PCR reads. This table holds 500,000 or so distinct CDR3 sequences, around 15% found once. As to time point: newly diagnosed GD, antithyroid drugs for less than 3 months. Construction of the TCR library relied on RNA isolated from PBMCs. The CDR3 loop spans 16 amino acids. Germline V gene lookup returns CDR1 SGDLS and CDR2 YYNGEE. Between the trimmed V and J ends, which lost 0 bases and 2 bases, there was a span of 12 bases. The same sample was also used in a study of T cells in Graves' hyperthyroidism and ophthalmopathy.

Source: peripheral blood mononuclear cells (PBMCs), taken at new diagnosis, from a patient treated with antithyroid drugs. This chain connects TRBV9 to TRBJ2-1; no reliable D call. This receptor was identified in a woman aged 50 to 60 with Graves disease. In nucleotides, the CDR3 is TGTGCCAGCAGCGTAGGGTCCGGGCAGGCCTACAATGAGCAGTTCTTC. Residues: CASSVGSGQAYNEQFF.